Listed here is a single T cell receptor (beta chain). V lost 5 bases and J lost 2, with 18 bases in between. From germline, CDR1 is MNHEY and CDR2 SMNVEV (reference sequence). The CDR3 contains 17 residues. The sample belongs to a study of blood T cell repertoires in COVID-19. Overall study: The origin of the acute and convalescent COVID-19 samples was the United States, Italy and Spain. T cells, B-cell-depleted T cells, or PBMCs supplied cDNA or gDNA.

In the original processing: The authors estimated nucleated cell counts from reference gene primer amplification. Method: immunoSEQ multiplex PCR; TCRdb's copy keeps in-frame clones and lacks some. V and J calls and clone size follow that table, whereas D and trimming were derived from the DNA. The sample shows over 35,000 clones, over 75% of them seen only once. This chain uses TRBV27 with TRBJ2-2; perhaps TRBD2 as D (6 bases). This clonotype originated in a human donor in a cohort sampled during active COVID-19. Sequencing input: peripheral blood. The CDR3: CASSGLTAGTNTGELFF. The DNA of the CDR3 is TGTGCCAGCAGTGGCCTCACAGCCGGGACTAACACCGGGGAGCTGTTTTTT.